This T cell receptor beta chain was captured by sequencing in a study of CXCR3-negative and CXCR3-positive naive CD8 T cells. The study, taken as a whole, reports: More hydrophobic TRB CDR3s occurred in CXCR3-positive than in CXCR3-negative naive cells.

As to this clonotype: The target antigen is unknown.

UMI-labeled TRB cDNA libraries were prepared by 5' RACE. One entry per CDR3 protein, without DNA, is what TCRdb gives after re-calling the 5' RACE reads. Here the sample table reports over 50,000 distinct CDR3 sequences. The sample taken for sequencing was naive CXCR3+ CD8+ T cells from blood. Subset of the sample: CD45RO-CCR7+CD27+CD95- naive CD8+ T cells expressing CXCR3 (TNR3+). This sequence was found in a human donor in good health. Some clones in this sample may be carry-over from other donors' samples.

The CDR3 is CASSQTGLAFTDTQYF. The chain has TRBV3-1 and TRBJ2-3; lacking DNA, the TRBD2 call made by TCRdb goes unchecked. This CDR3 comprises 16 residues. Germline V gene data show CDR1 as LGHDT and CDR2 as YNNKEL (reference sequence).